This TCR beta chain was sequenced in a study of control samples from healthy donors and cancer patients. The CDR3 runs 14 residues. V shed 2 bases and J shed 9 bases, with 15 bases lying between them. Per the germline V gene, CDR1 is KGHDR and CDR2 is SFDVKD. TCRdb's copy holds only in-frame clones and misses some; the assay was immunoSEQ multiplex PCR. The data show about 170,000 clones, 80% to 90% seen once. Sequenced material: blood. The TCR was taken from a man aged 30 to 39 in good health. This rearrangement joins TRBV24-1 to TRBJ1-1, with D perhaps TRBD1 (5 bases). The CDR3 spells CATSDSRGTKQAFF. DNA of the CDR3: TGTGCCACCAGTGATTCGCGGGGCACAAAACAAGCTTTCTTT.